This T cell receptor beta chain was obtained from a study of vaccination effects on CD4 cells after COVID-19. A note on this clone: Its target is unknown.

Trimming removed 3 bases from V and 1 base from J, with 1 base in between. This CDR3 has 13 amino acids. Germline loops: CDR1 MNHEY, CDR2 SMNVEV (reference sequence). Subsequent to a culture period of less than twelve days, CD4+ T cells were isolated. Two-dose BNT162b2 or mRNA-1273 vaccination was given to participants. Assay: immunoSEQ multiplex PCR; the TCRdb copy retains only in-frame clones and omits some. The sample lists under 55,000 clones; just over 70% were seen once. The sequence was collected from a human donor who received a COVID-19 vaccine. The sample in question was CD4+ T cells from PBMCs cultured without peptide, obtained after COVID-19 vaccination. The rearrangement uses TRBV27 and TRBJ2-6, with unresolved D. The CDR3 bases are TGTGCCAGCAGTTTGTCTGGGGCCAACGTCCTGACTTTC. Protein sequence: CASSLSGANVLTF.